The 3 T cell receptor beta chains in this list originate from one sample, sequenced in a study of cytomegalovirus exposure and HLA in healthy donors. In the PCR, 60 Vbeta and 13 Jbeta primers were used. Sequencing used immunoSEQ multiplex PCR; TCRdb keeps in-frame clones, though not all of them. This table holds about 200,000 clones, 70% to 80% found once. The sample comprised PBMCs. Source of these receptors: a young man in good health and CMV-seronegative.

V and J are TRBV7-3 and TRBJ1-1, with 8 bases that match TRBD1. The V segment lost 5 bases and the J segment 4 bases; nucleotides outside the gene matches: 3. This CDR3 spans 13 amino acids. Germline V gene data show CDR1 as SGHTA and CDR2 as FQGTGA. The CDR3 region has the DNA TGTGCCAGCAGCATAGGACAGGGCACTGAAGCTTTCTTT. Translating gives CASSIGQGTEAFF.

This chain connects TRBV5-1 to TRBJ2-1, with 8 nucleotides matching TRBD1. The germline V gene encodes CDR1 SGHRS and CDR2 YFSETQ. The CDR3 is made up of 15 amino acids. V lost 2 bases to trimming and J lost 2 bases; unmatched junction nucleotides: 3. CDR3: CASSFTGGPYNEQFF. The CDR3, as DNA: TGCGCCAGCAGCTTCACAGGGGGGCCCTACAATGAGCAGTTCTTC.

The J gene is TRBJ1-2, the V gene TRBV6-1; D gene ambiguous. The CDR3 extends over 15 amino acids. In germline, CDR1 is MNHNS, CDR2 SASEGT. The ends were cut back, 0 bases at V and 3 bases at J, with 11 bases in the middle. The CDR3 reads CASSEADGGHYGYTF. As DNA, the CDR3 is TGTGCCAGCAGTGAAGCGGACGGCGGGCACTATGGCTACACCTTC.